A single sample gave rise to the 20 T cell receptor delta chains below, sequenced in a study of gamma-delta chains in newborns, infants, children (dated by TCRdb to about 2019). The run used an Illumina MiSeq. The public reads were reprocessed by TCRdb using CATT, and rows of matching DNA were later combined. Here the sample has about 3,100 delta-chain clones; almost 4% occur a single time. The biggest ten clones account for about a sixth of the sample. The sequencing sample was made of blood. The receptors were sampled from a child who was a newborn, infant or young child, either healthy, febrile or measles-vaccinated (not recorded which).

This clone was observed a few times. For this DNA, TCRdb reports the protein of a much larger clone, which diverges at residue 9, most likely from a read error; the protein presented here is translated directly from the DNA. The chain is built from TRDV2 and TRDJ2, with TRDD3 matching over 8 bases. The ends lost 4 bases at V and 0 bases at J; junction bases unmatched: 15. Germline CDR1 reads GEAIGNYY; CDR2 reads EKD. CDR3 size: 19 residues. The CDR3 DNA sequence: TGTGCCTGTGATCCGATACTGGGGGGTACGCCGGCTTTGACAGCACAACTCTTCTTT. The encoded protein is CACDPILGGTPALTAQLFF.

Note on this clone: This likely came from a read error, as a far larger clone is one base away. The CDR3 is CACDSGYGGYRSWDTRQMFF. In DNA, the CDR3 is TGTGCCTGTGACTCAGGATATGGGGGATATCGCTCCTGGGACACCCGACAGATGTTTTTC. The chain links TRDV2 to TRDJ3; 9 bases match TRDD3. TCRdb is silent on the J gene; assignment here came from matching the DNA to germline. V lost 3 bases to trimming and J lost 0 bases; unmatched junction nucleotides: 11. The V gene's germline CDR1 is GEAIGNYY and CDR2 EKD. The CDR3 runs 20 residues.

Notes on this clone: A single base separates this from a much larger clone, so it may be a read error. The CDR3 DNA follows: TGTGCCTGTGACAACCTTCCTACCACACGGAACTCCGAGGTCGTCATCGATAAACTCATCTTT. Translated, it gives CACDNLPTTRNSEVVIDKLIF. The chain recombines TRDV2 with TRDJ1, with 9 bases fitting TRDD2. Because TCRdb records no J gene, it was assigned here through a match of the DNA to germline. Germline CDR1 GEAIGNYY, CDR2 EKD. J gave up 4 bases and V 2 bases, and 25 bases lay outside the gene matches. This CDR3 region has 21 residues.

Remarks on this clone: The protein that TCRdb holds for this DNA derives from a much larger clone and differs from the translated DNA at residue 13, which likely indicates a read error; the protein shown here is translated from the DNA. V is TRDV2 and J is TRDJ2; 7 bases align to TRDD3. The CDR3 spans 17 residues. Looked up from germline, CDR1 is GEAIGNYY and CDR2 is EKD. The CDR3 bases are TGTGCCTGTGACAAGCTGGGGGCTTCTTCTTTGACAACACAACTCTTCTTT. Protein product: CACDKLGASSLTTQLFF.

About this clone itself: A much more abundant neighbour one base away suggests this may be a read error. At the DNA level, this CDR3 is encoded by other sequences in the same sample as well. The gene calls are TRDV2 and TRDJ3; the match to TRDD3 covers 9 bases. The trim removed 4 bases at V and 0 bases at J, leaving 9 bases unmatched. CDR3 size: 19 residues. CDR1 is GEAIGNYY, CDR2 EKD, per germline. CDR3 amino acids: CACDTGGYLSSWDTRQMFF. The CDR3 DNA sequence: TGTGCCTGTGATACCGGGGGATACCTCAGCTCCTGGGACACCCGACAGATGTTTTTC.

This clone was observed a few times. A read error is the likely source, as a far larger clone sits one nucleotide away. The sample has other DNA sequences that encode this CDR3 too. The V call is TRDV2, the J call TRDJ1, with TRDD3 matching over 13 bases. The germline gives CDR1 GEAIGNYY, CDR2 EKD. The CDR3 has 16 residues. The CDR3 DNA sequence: TGTGCCTGTGACATACTGGGGGATACGTACACCGACAAACTCATCTTT. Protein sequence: CACDILGDTYTDKLIF.

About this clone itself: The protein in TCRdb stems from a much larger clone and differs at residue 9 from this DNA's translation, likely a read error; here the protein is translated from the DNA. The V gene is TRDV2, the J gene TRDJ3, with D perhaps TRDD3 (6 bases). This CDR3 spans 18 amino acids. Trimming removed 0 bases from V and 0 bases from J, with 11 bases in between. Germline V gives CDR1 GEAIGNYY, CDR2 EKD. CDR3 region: CACDTWGLNSWDTRQMFF. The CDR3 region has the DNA TGTGCCTGTGACACCTGGGGATTAAACTCCTGGGACACCCGACAGATGTTTTTC.

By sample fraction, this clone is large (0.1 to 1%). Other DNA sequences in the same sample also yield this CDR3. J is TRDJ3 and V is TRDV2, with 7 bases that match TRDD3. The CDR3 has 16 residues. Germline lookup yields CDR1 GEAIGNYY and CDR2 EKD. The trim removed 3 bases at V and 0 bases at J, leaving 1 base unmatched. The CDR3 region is CACDWGSSWDTRQMFF. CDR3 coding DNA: TGTGCCTGTGACTGGGGGAGCTCCTGGGACACCCGACAGATGTTTTTC.

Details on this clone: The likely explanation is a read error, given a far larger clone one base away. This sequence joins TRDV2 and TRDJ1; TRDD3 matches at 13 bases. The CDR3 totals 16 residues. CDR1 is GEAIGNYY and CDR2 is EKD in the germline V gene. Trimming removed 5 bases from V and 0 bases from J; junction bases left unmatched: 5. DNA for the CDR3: TGTGCCTGTGGCATACTGGGGGATACGTACACCGATAAACTCATCTTT. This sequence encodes CACGILGDTYTDKLIF.

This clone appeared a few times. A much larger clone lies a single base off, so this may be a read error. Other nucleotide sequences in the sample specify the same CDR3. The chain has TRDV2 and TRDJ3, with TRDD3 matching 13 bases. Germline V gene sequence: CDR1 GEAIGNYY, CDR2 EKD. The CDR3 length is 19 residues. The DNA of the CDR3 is TGTGCCTGCGACATACTGGGGGATACGCGTCCCTGGGACACCCGACAGATGTTTTTC. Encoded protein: CACDILGDTRPWDTRQMFF.

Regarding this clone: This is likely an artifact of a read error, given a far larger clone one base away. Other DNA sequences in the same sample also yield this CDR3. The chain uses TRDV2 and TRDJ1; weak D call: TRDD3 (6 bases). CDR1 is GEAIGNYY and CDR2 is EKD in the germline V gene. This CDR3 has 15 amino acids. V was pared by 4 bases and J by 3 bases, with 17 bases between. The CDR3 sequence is CACDPIDTNPDKLIF. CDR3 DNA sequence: TGTGCCTGTGATCCAATCGATACGAACCCCGATAAACTCATCTTT.

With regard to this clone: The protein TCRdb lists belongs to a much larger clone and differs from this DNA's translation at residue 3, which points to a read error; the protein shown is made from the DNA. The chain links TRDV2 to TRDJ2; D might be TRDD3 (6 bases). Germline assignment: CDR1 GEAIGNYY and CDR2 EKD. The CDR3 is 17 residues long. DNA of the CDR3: TGTGCCCGTGACGCGATAGGGTGGGGGGCCTTGACAGCACAACTCTTCTTT. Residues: CARDAIGWGALTAQLFF.

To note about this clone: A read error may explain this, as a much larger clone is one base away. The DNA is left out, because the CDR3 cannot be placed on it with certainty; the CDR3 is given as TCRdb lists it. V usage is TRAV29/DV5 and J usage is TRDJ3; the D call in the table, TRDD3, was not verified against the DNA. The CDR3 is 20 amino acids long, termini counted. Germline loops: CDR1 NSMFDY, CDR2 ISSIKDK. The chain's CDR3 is CSVLLCSKRADAWDTRQMFF.

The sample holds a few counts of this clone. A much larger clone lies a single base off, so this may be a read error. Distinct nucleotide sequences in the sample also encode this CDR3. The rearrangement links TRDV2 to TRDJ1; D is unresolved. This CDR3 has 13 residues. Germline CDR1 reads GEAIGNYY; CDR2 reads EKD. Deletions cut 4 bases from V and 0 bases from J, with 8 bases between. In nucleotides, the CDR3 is TGTGCCTGTGAGCGGTTGTACACCGATAAACTCATCTTT. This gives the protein CACERLYTDKLIF.

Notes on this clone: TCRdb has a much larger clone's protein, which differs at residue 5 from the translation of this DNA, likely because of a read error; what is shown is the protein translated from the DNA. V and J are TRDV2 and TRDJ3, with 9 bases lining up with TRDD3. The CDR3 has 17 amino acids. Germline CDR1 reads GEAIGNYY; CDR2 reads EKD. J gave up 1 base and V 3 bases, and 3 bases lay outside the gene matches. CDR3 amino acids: CACDGTGGSWDTRQMFF. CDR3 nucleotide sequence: TGTGCCTGTGACGGTACTGGGGGATCCTGGGACACCCGACAGATGTTTTTC.

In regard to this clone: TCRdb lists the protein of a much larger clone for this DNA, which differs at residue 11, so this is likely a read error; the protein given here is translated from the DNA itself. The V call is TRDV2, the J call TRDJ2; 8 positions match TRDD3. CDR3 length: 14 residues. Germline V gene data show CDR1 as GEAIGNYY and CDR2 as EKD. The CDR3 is CACDTWGMTARLFF. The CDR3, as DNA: TGTGCCTGTGACACCTGGGGGATGACAGCACGACTCTTCTTT.

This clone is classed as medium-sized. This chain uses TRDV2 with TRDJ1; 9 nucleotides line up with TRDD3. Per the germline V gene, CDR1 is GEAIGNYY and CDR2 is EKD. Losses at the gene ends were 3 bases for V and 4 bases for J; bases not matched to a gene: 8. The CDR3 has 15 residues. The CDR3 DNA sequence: TGTGCCTGTGACTCTATGGGGGATAGAAGCGATAAACTCATCTTT. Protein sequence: CACDSMGDRSDKLIF.

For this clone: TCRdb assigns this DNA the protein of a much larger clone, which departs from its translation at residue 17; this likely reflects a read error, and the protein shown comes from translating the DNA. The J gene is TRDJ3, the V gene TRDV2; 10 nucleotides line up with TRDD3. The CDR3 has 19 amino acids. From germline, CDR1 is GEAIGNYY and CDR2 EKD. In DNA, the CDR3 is TGTGCCTGTGACACCTGGGGGATACAACTCTCCTGGGACACCCGACAGAAGTTTTTC. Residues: CACDTWGIQLSWDTRQKFF.

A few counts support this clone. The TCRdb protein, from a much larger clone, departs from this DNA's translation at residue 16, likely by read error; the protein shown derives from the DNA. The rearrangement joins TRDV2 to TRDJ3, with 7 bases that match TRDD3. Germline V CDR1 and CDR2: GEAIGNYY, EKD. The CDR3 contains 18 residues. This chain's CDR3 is CACDILGLSSWDTRQTFF. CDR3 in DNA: TGTGCCTGTGACATACTGGGGCTGAGCTCCTGGGACACCCGACAGACGTTTTTC.

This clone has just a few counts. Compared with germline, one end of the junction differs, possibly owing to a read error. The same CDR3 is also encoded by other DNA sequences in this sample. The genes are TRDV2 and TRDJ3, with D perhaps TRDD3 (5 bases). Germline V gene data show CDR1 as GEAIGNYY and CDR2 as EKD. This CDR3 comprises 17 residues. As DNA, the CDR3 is TGTGCCTGTGACACGATGGGGAGCTCCTGGGACACCCGGCAGATGTTTTTC. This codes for CACDTMGSSWDTRQMFF.